This T cell receptor beta chain was recorded in a study of cytomegalovirus exposure and HLA in healthy donors. Trimming shortened V by 0 bases and J by 4 bases, and 4 bases separated the two germline ends. CDR1 is SGHVS, CDR2 FNYEAQ, per germline. The CDR3 sequence is 12 residues long. PCR used 60 Vbeta primers and 13 Jbeta primers. Here immunoSEQ multiplex PCR was the method, and the copy in TCRdb shows in-frame clones only, minus some. The sample lists 130,000 or so clones; approximately 69% were seen once. This chain connects TRBV7-6 to TRBJ2-7; D not resolved. This receptor was obtained from a man in his forties or fifties in good health and CMV-seropositive. The sequenced material came from PBMCs. CDR3 sequence reads: CASSLAQYEQYF. The CDR3 coding sequence is TGTGCCAGCAGCTTAGCTCAGTACGAGCAGTACTTC.